A single TCR beta chain is shown here with its context. This specimen belongs to a study of blood T cell repertoires in COVID-19. For the study at large: The United States, Italy and Spain supplied acute and convalescent COVID-19 samples. PBMCs, B-cell-depleted T cells, or T cells were the source of the cDNA or gDNA that made up the material.

This CDR3 has 16 amino acids. V shed 4 bases, J shed 5 bases, and the junction held 11 bases outside the gene matches. Germline-derived CDR1 and CDR2 are KGHSH and LQKENI. Generated by immunoSEQ multiplex PCR, the TCRdb table keeps only in-frame clones and is missing some. The data contain under 300,000 clones, approximately 92% of them singletons. Clinical histories supplied by participants themselves formed the basis of cohort assignment. The sequenced sample consisted of PBMCs or T cells enriched from blood (not recorded which). V and J are TRBV18 and TRBJ1-1; 9 bases fit TRBD1. The clonotype originates from a woman in her late teens or twenties who had recovered from COVID-19. The CDR3 region has the DNA TGTGCCAGCTCACACGGACAGGGGCTGTCGGGGACTGAAGCTTTCTTT. Translated: CASSHGQGLSGTEAFF.